The 17 T cell receptor beta chains below were found in one sample sequenced in a study of OX40 agonist ivuxolimab in advanced cancers. Clones were read by immunoSEQ multiplex PCR, and TCRdb kept only the in-frame ones, dropping some. The sample consists of tens of thousands of clones, roughly 83% of them appearing once. The sequencing here drew on CD4+ or CD8+ T cells sorted from blood, taken in a trial of the OX40 agonist ivuxolimab. These receptors originate from an adult with an advanced solid tumor such as melanoma, head and neck, liver or kidney cancer.

This clone rates as medium-sized. CDR3 DNA sequence: TGTGCCAGCAGTCCCCGACGCGCGACGATGACAGAGAACACTGAAGCTTTCTTT. Protein sequence: CASSPRRATMTENTEAFF. The chain is built from TRBV28 and TRBJ1-1, with a possible D match to TRBD1 (5 bases). Per germline, CDR1 MDHEN and CDR2 SYDVKM. The CDR3 length is 18 residues. With 5 bases removed from V and 1 base from J, the gap between germline ends came to 23 bases. Full variable domain (missing parts from reference TRBV28 and TRBJ1-1): DVKVTQSSRYLVKRTGEKVFLECVQDMDHENMFWYRQDPGLGLRLIYFSYDVKMKEKGDIPEGYSVSREKKERFSLILESASTNQTSMYLCASSPRRATMTENTEAFFGQGTRLTVV.

The rearrangement uses TRBV5-6 and TRBJ2-5; 7 bases map to TRBD2. The CDR3 runs to 17 residues. Germline CDR1 SGHDT, CDR2 YYEEEE. V gave up 0 bases and J gave up 0 bases; unmatched junction bases: 8. CDR3 region: CASSLAYSGPYQETQYF. Written as DNA, the CDR3 is TGTGCCAGCAGCTTGGCCTATAGCGGGCCGTACCAAGAGACCCAGTACTTC.

V gene TRBV9 combines with J gene TRBJ2-2; 8 nucleotides line up with TRBD2. The CDR3 runs 15 residues. The germline CDR1 and CDR2 sequences are SGDLS and YYNGEE. J gave up 6 bases and V 3 bases, and 7 bases lay outside the gene matches. The CDR3 region has the DNA TGTGCCAGCAGCGCTAGCCGGGGGGGCCCCGGGGAGCTGTTTTTT. Protein: CASSASRGGPGELFF.

On this clone: The sample holds other DNA sequences that translate to the same CDR3. The chain links TRBV6-5 to TRBJ1-2; 9 positions agree with TRBD1. The V and J ends lost 5 bases and 4 bases, in that order; junction bases with no gene match: 5. The CDR3 spans 14 residues. Per the germline V gene, CDR1 is MNHEY and CDR2 is SVGAGI. CDR3 nucleotides: TGTGCCAGCAGTAGGGGACAGGGATCCTATGGCTACACCTTC. It encodes CASSRGQGSYGYTF.

CDR3 loop: CAISGLAGAGGQETQYF. CDR3 bases: TGTGCCATCAGTGGACTAGCGGGGGCCGGAGGCCAAGAGACCCAGTACTTC. This rearrangement joins TRBV10-3 to TRBJ2-5; 12 bases map to TRBD2. The V and J ends lost 4 bases and 1 base, in that order; junction bases with no gene match: 7. Looked up from germline, CDR1 is ENHRY and CDR2 is SYGVKD. This CDR3 comprises 17 residues.

This chain uses TRBV7-2 with TRBJ2-2, with a tentative D call TRBD1 (6 bases). With 1 base removed from V and 3 bases from J, the gap between germline ends came to 15 bases. Germline lookup yields CDR1 SGHTA and CDR2 FQGNSA. The CDR3 is 17 residues long. The CDR3: CASSLVGGRLDTGELFF. The CDR3 region has the DNA TGTGCCAGCAGCTTAGTTGGGGGCCGACTGGACACCGGGGAGCTGTTTTTT.

The gene calls are TRBV19 and TRBJ2-3; D perhaps matches TRBD1 (5 bases). V lost 5 bases, J lost 0 bases, and 15 bases lay in between. The CDR3 runs to 16 residues. Germline loops: CDR1 LNHDA, CDR2 SQIVND (reference sequence). The CDR3, as DNA: TGTGCCAGTAGTCCTCCCGGACACTTAAGCACAGATACGCAGTATTTT. This sequence encodes CASSPPGHLSTDTQYF.

The chain combines TRBV5-1 with TRBJ2-3, with D perhaps TRBD1 (6 bases). The CDR3 runs 14 residues. Germline CDR1 reads SGHRS; CDR2 reads YFSETQ. With 3 bases removed from V and 4 bases from J, the gap between germline ends came to 12 bases. This chain's CDR3 is CASSSGTLADTQYF. The CDR3 DNA follows: TGCGCCAGCAGCTCCGGGACACTTGCAGATACGCAGTATTTT. Supplemented by reference TRBV5-1 and TRBJ2-3, the full variable domain reads KAGVTQTPRYLIKTRGQQVTLSCSPISGHRSVSWYQQTPGQGLQFLFEYFSETQRNKGNFPGRFSGRQFSNSRSEMNVSTLELGDSALYLCASSSGTLADTQYFGPGTRLTVL.

This chain joins TRBV19 and TRBJ1-1; perhaps TRBD1 as D (6 bases). V was cut by 5 bases and J by 5 bases, with 9 bases left in between. Germline V lookup: CDR1 LNHDA, CDR2 SQIVND (reference sequence). The CDR3 sequence is 12 residues long. DNA of the CDR3: TGTGCCAGTAGTCGGAGGGGGACTGAAGCTTTCTTT. It is translated as CASSRRGTEAFF.

The chain joins TRBV18 to TRBJ2-5; a weak D match, TRBD2 (6 bases). V was shortened by 2 bases and J by 6 bases, with 10 bases between the two germline ends. CDR3 length equals 13 residues. Germline values: CDR1 KGHSH, CDR2 LQKENI. The CDR3 is CASSPMEGQTQYF. The CDR3 DNA reads TGTGCCAGCTCACCAATGGAGGGACAGACCCAGTACTTC.

This sequence joins TRBV18 and TRBJ2-5, with TRBD1 matching over 9 bases. The CDR3 totals 15 residues. The junction had 9 bases not matched to a gene; V was cut back by 5 bases and J by 5 bases. CDR1 is KGHSH, CDR2 LQKENI, per germline. CDR3 bases: TGTGCCAGCTCAACCGGGGACAGGGAAAGGGAGACCCAGTACTTC. Protein sequence: CASSTGDRERETQYF.

V is TRBV15 and J is TRBJ2-1; D might be TRBD2 (5 bases). The CDR3 loop spans 14 amino acids. The V end was cut by 5 bases, the J end by 6 bases, with 14 bases between. Germline V gives CDR1 LNHNV, CDR2 YYDKDF (reference sequence). Here the CDR3 reads CATSGRGLFNEQFF. CDR3 bases: TGTGCCACCAGCGGAAGAGGACTCTTCAATGAGCAGTTCTTC.

This clone occurred a few times. The chain combines TRBV6-6 with TRBJ2-7, with D unclear. V lost 0 bases to trimming and J lost 2 bases, with 8 bases between them. CDR1 and CDR2 from the germline V gene are MNHNY and SVGAGI (reference sequence). The CDR3 has 14 residues. The CDR3 loop is CASSYSGGTYEQYF. Here the CDR3 DNA reads TGTGCCAGCAGTTACTCGGGCGGAACCTACGAGCAGTACTTC.

J is TRBJ2-7 and V is TRBV28, with 9 bases that match TRBD1. J was trimmed by 1 base and V by 8 bases; bases with no gene match: 9. The CDR3 has 15 amino acids. Germline V CDR1 and CDR2: MDHEN, SYDVKM. CDR3 nucleotide sequence: TGTGCCAGCTCACCCGGGGACAGGGCTTCCTACGAGCAGTACGTC. Amino acid sequence: CASSPGDRASYEQYV.

CDR3 sequence reads: CASSLGPDYNEQFF. DNA of the CDR3: TGTGCCAGCAGCTTAGGCCCGGACTACAATGAGCAGTTCTTC. V gene TRBV7-7 combines with J gene TRBJ2-1; D is uncertain. CDR3 size: 14 residues. Trimming pared 1 base from V and 3 bases from J, leaving 7 bases between. CDR1 SSHAT and CDR2 FNYEAQ come from the germline V gene (reference sequence).

V and J are TRBV5-8 and TRBJ2-5, with D maybe TRBD2 (5 bases). V was cut by 4 bases and J by 1 base, with 11 bases left in between. The germline CDR1 and CDR2 sequences are SGHTS and YDEGEE. This CDR3 contains 14 residues. The CDR3 here is CASSGSRVQETQYF. For the CDR3, the DNA is TGTGCCAGCAGCGGGAGCCGGGTCCAAGAGACCCAGTACTTC.

V usage is TRBV2 and J usage is TRBJ1-1; possible D gene TRBD1, 5 bases. Germline V gives CDR1 SNHLY, CDR2 FYNNEI. The CDR3 contains 15 residues. V lost 6 bases to trimming and J lost 0 bases, with 14 bases between them. This CDR3 is CASSLRTTMNTEAFF. The CDR3 coding sequence is TGTGCCAGCAGCCTCAGGACAACAATGAACACTGAAGCTTTCTTT.